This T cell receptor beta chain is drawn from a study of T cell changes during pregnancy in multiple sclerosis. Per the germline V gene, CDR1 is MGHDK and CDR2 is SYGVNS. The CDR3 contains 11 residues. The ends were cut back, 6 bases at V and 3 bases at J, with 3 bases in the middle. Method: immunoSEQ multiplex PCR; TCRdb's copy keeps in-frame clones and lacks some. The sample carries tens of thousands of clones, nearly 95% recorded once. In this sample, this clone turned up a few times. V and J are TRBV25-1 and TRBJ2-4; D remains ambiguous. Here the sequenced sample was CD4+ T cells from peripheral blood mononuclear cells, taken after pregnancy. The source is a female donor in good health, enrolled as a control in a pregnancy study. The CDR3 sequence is CASSLKNIQYF. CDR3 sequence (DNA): TGTGCCAGCAGCCTCAAAAACATTCAGTACTTC.